This T cell receptor (beta chain) was obtained from a study of T cells after posttransplantation cyclophosphamide (dated by TCRdb to 2016 to 2017). Describing the broader study: Using TRB sequencing, the study followed how the T cell repertoire reconstituted after myeloablative bone marrow transplantation in which posttransplantation cyclophosphamide served as GVHD prophylaxis. Antigen receptor sequencing was done on samples from about 34 PTCy-treated patients and from approximately 15 related bone marrow donors of those patients. Blood from all 35 or so PTCy patients with 1-year posttransplant specimens was subjected to TRB sequencing. Up to roughly 3 additional blood samples from 2 to 5.2 years after transplant were also TRB-sequenced in 3 patients, as was pretransplant blood from 4 patients. TRA and TRB clonality were tightly correlated in 9 or 10 samples, so subsequent TCR analyses focused on TRB only. Public TRB sequences were searched against a database of over 3,600 sequences associated with responses to pathogens, tumor antigens, self-antigens and alloantigens.

Genomic DNA was the input for TRB sequencing, which was run either with the immunoSEQ assay at survey resolution or with the hsTCRB kit. The authors' pipeline ran thus. Initial read processing used immunoSEQ software, and repertoire analyses used the LymphoSeq R package. For each TRB dataset, clonality was calculated as 1 minus normalized Shannon entropy, and the Gini coefficient was computed as well. Phenotypes of unsorted samples were inferred by mapping TRB sequences from sorted subsets of the recipient or donor onto unsorted samples of the same recipient. TCRdb re-hosts the immuneACCESS table, in-frame sequences only. Its copies lack some clones; in the studies checked, an unresolved V gene accounts for under half of them, and the cause for the rest is not known. That table furnishes V, J and clone size, whereas the DNA furnished D and trimming. With roughly 41,000 clones recorded, this sample contains no clone counted only once. Jointly, the top ten make up around 5.9% of the sample.

Related bone marrow donors provided peripheral blood samples on the day of marrow donation. Peripheral blood and bone marrow mononuclear cells were isolated by Ficoll-Hypaque density centrifugation and were cryopreserved. The paper's findings and limits, for the study overall: The TRB repertoires of T cells infiltrating skin or GI tract showed only limited overlap with the TRB repertoires of T cells in blood. Across the 45 or so patients, TRB clonality was highly associated with recipient CMV seropositivity and CMV reactivation, and diversity with PTCy was similar to that in the CNI/methotrexate controls. Donor-recipient similarity was low at 1-2 months but increased during the first year, and donor CD8+ memory clones often dominated later blood repertoires.

The CDR3 numbers 15 residues from cysteine through phenylalanine. Left in the record is the CDR3 DNA by itself, 45 bases read in frame from the first base. The germline V end is reduced by 0 bases and the J end by 7 bases; junction bases left unmatched: 5. The germline V gene sets CDR1 to SGHRS and CDR2 to YFSETQ. Notes on this clone: Its recognized antigen is unknown. Per-base quality was not reported, and no clone a single base away is much larger than it.

Here the chain combines TRBV5-1 and TRBJ2-1, and TRBD2 aligns with 9 junction nucleotides. The sequencing input was PBMCs. This clonotype was sampled from a man between 25 and 39 years old in good health and a related stem cell transplant donor. The CDR3 region has the sequence CASSLVAGGGNEQFF. The bases are TGCGCCAGCAGCTTGGTGGCGGGGGGGGGTAATGAGCAGTTCTTC.